These 17 T cell receptor beta chains were all obtained from the same sample, sequenced in a study of human T cells and chemical hapten exposure. As for time point: healthy volunteer bleed at 6 weeks. Before extraction, the whole blood was not fractionated, and total RNA was taken from it. In TCRdb, the RACE reads were re-called with MiXCR into one record per CDR3 protein. The data show around 80,000 distinct CDR3 sequences, with about 8.7% seen just once and over 1.5% held by the top ten. Sequencing used whole blood. The receptors were sampled from a male donor in good health. Some clones in this sample may be carry-over from other donors' samples.

In this sample, this clonotype turned up a few times. The chain is built from TRBV5-1 and TRBJ1-2; D may be TRBD1 (6 bases). This CDR3 is built from 14 residues. Per germline, CDR1 SGHRS and CDR2 YFSETQ. V lost 4 bases, J lost 4 bases, and 14 bases lay in between. CDR3 sequence (DNA): TGCGCCAGCAGCCCGGACAGTGGTTCCTATGGCTACACCTTC. Its protein product is CASSPDSGSYGYTF.

This clonotype was seen ten or more times. The gene calls are TRBV4-2 and TRBJ1-3; 8 bases line up with TRBD1. Looked up from germline, CDR1 is LGHNA and CDR2 is YNFKEQ. The CDR3 loop spans 16 amino acids. The junction had 4 bases not matched to a gene; V was cut back by 0 bases and J by 3 bases. CDR3 nucleotide sequence: TGTGCCAGCAGCCAAGAAATAGGACAGGGTGGAAACACCATATATTTT. Amino acid sequence: CASSQEIGQGGNTIYF.

This clonotype was found many times. The rearrangement joins TRBV7-6 to TRBJ1-6; D uncertain. The CDR3 sequence is 16 residues long. V lost 5 bases and J lost 0, with 11 bases in between. CDR1 SGHVS and CDR2 FNYEAQ come from the germline V gene. The CDR3 region has the DNA TGTGCCAGCAGCGATGCCCCAAGCTCCTATAATTCACCCCTCCACTTT. Protein product: CASSDAPSSYNSPLHF.

Many counts were recorded for this clonotype. The chain uses TRBV2 and TRBJ2-3; 9 bases align to TRBD2. This CDR3 region has 16 residues. The V segment lost 4 bases and the J segment 2 bases; nucleotides outside the gene matches: 7. The germline V gene has CDR1 SNHLY and CDR2 FYNNEI. As DNA, the CDR3 is TGTGCCAGCAGTGCCCTAGCGGGGACACACACAGATACGCAGTATTTT. This encodes CASSALAGTHTDTQYF.

The rearrangement links TRBV27 to TRBJ1-5; D is ambiguous. Per germline, CDR1 MNHEY and CDR2 SMNVEV (reference sequence). CDR3 length: 13 amino acids. V lost 6 bases and J lost 0, with 6 bases in between. CDR3 DNA sequence: TGTGCCAGCAGCCTTGTTAGCAATCAGCCCCAGCATTTT. As protein: CASSLVSNQPQHF.

A few counts support this clonotype. CDR3 protein: CASSKKRGYYGYTF. Here the CDR3 DNA reads TGTGCCAGCAGTAAAAAACGGGGTTACTATGGCTACACCTTC. The chain couples TRBV6-2 or TRBV6-3 to TRBJ1-2; D unclear. Trimming removed 5 bases from V and 3 bases from J, with 13 bases in between. This CDR3 comprises 14 residues. The germline V gene encodes CDR1 MNHEY and CDR2 SVGEGT.

This clonotype was seen at least ten times. This chain connects TRBV6-4 to TRBJ2-3; 10 bases align to TRBD2. The germline V gene has CDR1 MRHNA and CDR2 SNTAGT. This CDR3 has 15 residues. The junction had 2 bases not matched to a gene; V was cut back by 0 bases and J by 5 bases. The CDR3 reads CASSDSAGGLDTQYF. The CDR3 DNA reads TGTGCCAGCAGTGACTCAGCGGGGGGGTTAGATACGCAGTATTTT.

This clonotype was detected only a few times. V usage is TRBV5-4 and J usage is TRBJ2-4, with 13 bases aligning to TRBD2. With V trimmed by 1 base and J by 0 bases, 1 base remained unmatched. This CDR3 contains 17 residues. CDR1 is SGHNT and CDR2 is YYREEE in the germline V gene (reference sequence). CDR3 protein: CASSLRTSGRAKNIQYF. The DNA for the CDR3 is TGTGCCAGCAGCTTGCGGACTAGCGGGAGAGCCAAAAACATTCAGTACTTC.

The chain uses TRBV7-9 and TRBJ2-7; 16 bases fit TRBD2. The CDR3 covers 18 residues. Germline CDR1 reads SEHNR; CDR2 reads FQNEAQ (reference sequence). V gave up 2 bases and J gave up 6 bases; unmatched junction bases: 10. CDR3 loop: CASSLLPPGLAGGFEQYF. CDR3 nucleotides: TGTGCCAGCAGCTTACTCCCCCCGGGACTAGCGGGAGGGTTCGAGCAGTACTTC.

This clonotype was seen ten or more times. The rearrangement joins TRBV5-1 to TRBJ2-2, with 7 positions matching TRBD1. Germline-derived CDR1 and CDR2 are SGHRS and YFSETQ. V lost 4 bases and J lost 6; bases outside the gene matches: 12. The CDR3 is 16 residues long. CDR3 coding DNA: TGCGCCAGCAGCCTACACGACAGGGCCCCATCCGGGGAGCTGTTTTTT. Amino acid sequence: CASSLHDRAPSGELFF.

This clonotype was observed a few times. The rearrangement links TRBV5-1 to TRBJ2-7; the D gene could be TRBD1 or TRBD2 (5 bases each). Trimming removed 4 bases at V and 4 bases at J, with 15 bases between. Germline lookup yields CDR1 SGHRS and CDR2 YFSETQ. This CDR3 comprises 14 residues. CDR3 in amino acids: CASSARGSNYEQYF. The CDR3 DNA sequence: TGCGCCAGCAGCGCCCGGGGCTCCAATTACGAGCAGTACTTC. The full variable domain, with the rest looked up from reference TRBV5-1 and TRBJ2-7, is KAGVTQTPRYLIKTRGQQVTLSCSPISGHRSVSWYQQTPGQGLQFLFEYFSETQRNKGNFPGRFSGRQFSNSRSEMNVSTLELGDSALYLCASSARGSNYEQYFGPGTRLTVT.

The chain uses TRBV5-1 and TRBJ2-7; possibly TRBD1 for D (5 bases). Germline CDR1 is SGHRS and CDR2 is YFSETQ. The CDR3 extends over 13 amino acids. V was pared by 1 base and J by 9 bases, with 14 bases between. CDR3 bases: TGCGCCAGCAGCTTGAGGAACAGACAGAGGCAGTACTTC. The encoded protein is CASSLRNRQRQYF.

This clonotype has at least ten counts. The gene calls are TRBV14 and TRBJ2-1, with D unclear. Germline V CDR1 and CDR2: SGHDN, FVKESK. Trimming pared 0 bases from V and 0 bases from J, leaving 9 bases between. The CDR3 runs to 16 residues. The CDR3 DNA sequence: TGTGCCAGCAGCCAAGATCCCGCGGACTCCTACAATGAGCAGTTCTTC. This sequence encodes CASSQDPADSYNEQFF.

This chain connects TRBV5-4 to TRBJ2-7; a possible D gene is TRBD2 (6 bases). V was cut by 1 base and J by 3 bases, with 11 bases left in between. This CDR3 region has 14 residues. Germline V CDR1 and CDR2: SGHNT, YYREEE (reference sequence). CDR3 sequence (DNA): TGTGCCAGCAGCTTGAAAGGCGGGAACTACGAGCAGTACTTC. Encoded protein: CASSLKGGNYEQYF.

This clonotype was seen repeatedly, ten times or more. The chain joins TRBV7-6 to TRBJ2-5; D gene unclear. V was cut by 5 bases and J by 4 bases, with 8 bases left in between. This CDR3 has 12 residues. Germline CDR1 reads SGHVS; CDR2 reads FNYEAQ. The CDR3 coding sequence is TGTGCCAGCAGCCCGAAAGGAGAGACCCAGTACTTC. Its protein product is CASSPKGETQYF.

This clonotype was found many times. The J gene is TRBJ1-1, the V gene TRBV29-1, with D tentatively TRBD1 (5 bases). CDR1 is SQVTM and CDR2 is ANQGSEA in the germline V gene. The CDR3 contains 19 residues. Trimming cost V 1 base and J 2 bases, with 26 bases left between them. DNA of the CDR3: TGCAGCGTTGAAGTATCGAGAAAACAGCCGGGGCACAGAAACACTGAAGCTTTCTTT. This codes for CSVEVSRKQPGHRNTEAFF.

The genes are TRBV27 and TRBJ2-7; 8 bases align to TRBD1. V lost 6 bases to trimming and J lost 2 bases; unmatched junction nucleotides: 9. The CDR3 is made up of 15 amino acids. Per germline, CDR1 MNHEY and CDR2 SMNVEV (reference sequence). CDR3 sequence reads: CASSQDREAAYEQYF. The CDR3 coding sequence is TGTGCCAGCAGCCAGGACAGGGAGGCAGCCTACGAGCAGTACTTC.